One sample yielded the 15 T cell receptor beta chains listed below, sequenced in a study of identical twins. In TCRdb, the 5' RACE reads were re-called with MiXCR into one record per CDR3 protein. The sample yields around 960,000 distinct CDR3 sequences, roughly an eighth seen once. The data were also submitted as part of a second study, on yellow fever vaccine responses in identical twins.

Sequencing was carried out using PBMCs. The receptors here all came from a woman aged 18-35 years in good health.

The chain couples TRBV14 to TRBJ2-1, with 7 nucleotides matching TRBD1. CDR3 size: 15 residues. Per germline, CDR1 SGHDN and CDR2 FVKESK. After removal of 1 base from V and 5 bases from J, the junction contained 5 bases not matched to a gene. CDR3 nucleotide sequence: TGTGCCAGCAGCCAAGTAGGGGGCCGGAACAATGAGCAGTTCTTC. It codes for CASSQVGGRNNEQFF.

This clonotype was recorded many times. The V and J genes are TRBV29-1 and TRBJ1-1, with D unclear. V was pared by 2 bases and J by 1 base, with 5 bases between. The germline V gene encodes CDR1 SQVTM and CDR2 ANQGSEA. The CDR3 length is 12 residues. CDR3 sequence reads: CSVESGNTEAFF. CDR3 sequence (DNA): TGCAGCGTTGAATCCGGGAACACTGAAGCTTTCTTT.

This clonotype has only a few counts. The gene calls are TRBV5-1 and TRBJ2-3; D unclear. The V end was cut by 2 bases, the J end by 0 bases, with 10 bases between. The CDR3 has 15 residues. Germline CDR1 is SGHRS and CDR2 is YFSETQ. The CDR3 bases are TGCGCCAGCAGCTTCGACTTCCCTAGCACAGATACGCAGTATTTT. It is translated as CASSFDFPSTDTQYF.

The CDR3 sequence is CASSYIAGPYEQYF. As DNA, the CDR3 is TGTGCCAGCAGTTACATAGCGGGACCCTACGAGCAGTACTTC. The gene calls are TRBV6-2 or TRBV6-3 and TRBJ2-7, with TRBD2 matching over 8 bases. V shed 2 bases, J shed 2 bases, and the junction held 2 bases outside the gene matches. Germline V gene data show CDR1 as MNHEY and CDR2 as SVGEGT. CDR3 size: 14 residues.

This clonotype has just a few counts. This chain uses TRBV6-5 with TRBJ1-2; D gene uncertain. CDR3 length equals 13 residues. CDR1 MNHEY and CDR2 SVGAGI come from the germline V gene. Deletions cut 2 bases from V and 8 bases from J, with 12 bases between. CDR3 residues: CASSYGALLGYTF. The CDR3 DNA reads as TGTGCCAGCAGTTACGGCGCCTTGTTGGGCTACACCTTC.

This clonotype was observed a few times. CDR3 residues: CASSRTGSREFNQPQHF. The CDR3 nucleotides are TGTGCCAGCAGCCGGACAGGGAGCAGGGAATTCAATCAGCCCCAGCATTTT. The chain couples TRBV4-2 to TRBJ1-5; the match to TRBD1 covers 8 bases. The CDR3 has 17 amino acids. Germline assignment: CDR1 LGHNA and CDR2 YNFKEQ. With V trimmed by 4 bases and J by 3 bases, 11 bases remained unmatched.

The CDR3 bases are TGCAGTGCTAGATACAGTTCCTCGGGTGAGCAGTTCTTC. Translated: CSARYSSSGEQFF. The rearrangement joins TRBV20-1 to TRBJ2-1; D remains ambiguous. Trimming pared 2 bases from V and 9 bases from J, leaving 14 bases between. The CDR3 has 13 residues. Germline CDR1 and CDR2: DFQATT and SNEGSKA (reference sequence).

The chain recombines TRBV27 with TRBJ2-2, with 7 nucleotides matching TRBD1. This CDR3 has 16 residues. From germline, CDR1 is MNHEY and CDR2 SMNVEV (reference sequence). Trimming cost V 7 bases and J 2 bases; bases outside gene matches: 10. CDR3 sequence reads: CASTRTDRANTGELFF. The CDR3 DNA sequence: TGTGCCAGCACCCGGACTGACAGGGCCAACACCGGGGAGCTGTTTTTT.

The V and J genes are TRBV27 and TRBJ2-1; D might be TRBD2 (7 bases). The CDR3 runs 20 residues. Germline-derived CDR1 and CDR2 are MNHEY and SMNVEV (reference sequence). Trimming pared 7 bases from V and 1 base from J, leaving 29 bases between. This CDR3 is CASTTSRGGLTGRSYNEQFF. CDR3 nucleotide sequence: TGTGCCAGCACCACTTCCCGAGGGGGACTAACCGGTCGGTCCTACAATGAGCAGTTCTTC.

This clonotype was found many times. The chain combines TRBV5-1 with TRBJ2-5, with D possibly matching TRBD2 (6 bases). CDR3 length: 15 amino acids. Trimming shortened V by 0 bases and J by 1 base, and 10 bases separated the two germline ends. Germline assignment: CDR1 SGHRS and CDR2 YFSETQ. This chain's CDR3 is CASSLAGSPQETQYF. The CDR3 coding sequence is TGCGCCAGCAGCTTGGCCGGGAGTCCCCAAGAGACCCAGTACTTC. Full variable domain (remainder filled in from reference TRBV5-1 and TRBJ2-5): KAGVTQTPRYLIKTRGQQVTLSCSPISGHRSVSWYQQTPGQGLQFLFEYFSETQRNKGNFPGRFSGRQFSNSRSEMNVSTLELGDSALYLCASSLAGSPQETQYFGPGTRLLVL.

The chain couples TRBV7-2 to TRBJ1-6, with 9 bases matching TRBD1. CDR3 size: 15 residues. The V segment lost 6 bases and the J segment 7 bases; nucleotides outside the gene matches: 7. CDR1 is SGHTA, CDR2 FQGNSA, per germline. DNA of the CDR3: TGTGCCAGCAGACGGACAGGGGAGGTAAATTCACCCCTCCACTTT. Translated: CASRRTGEVNSPLHF.

The chain joins TRBV3-1 to TRBJ2-1, with D maybe TRBD1 (5 bases). The CDR3 runs 14 residues. V was cut by 0 bases and J by 7 bases, with 10 bases left in between. Germline V gene data show CDR1 as LGHDT and CDR2 as YNNKEL (reference sequence). The DNA for the CDR3 is TGTGCCAGCAGCCAAGAGCCAGGGTGGAATGAGCAGTTCTTC. This translates into CASSQEPGWNEQFF.

V and J are TRBV11-2 and TRBJ2-2; D may be TRBD1 (5 bases). This CDR3 has 16 residues. Trimming removed 4 bases from V and 0 bases from J, with 12 bases in between. Per the germline V gene, CDR1 is SGHAT and CDR2 is FQNNGV. CDR3 coding DNA: TGTGCCAGCAGCTCAATAGGGGCCACGAACACCGGGGAGCTGTTTTTT. Residues: CASSSIGATNTGELFF. Full variable domain (missing parts from reference TRBV11-2 and TRBJ2-2): EAGVAQSPRYKIIEKRQSVAFWCNPISGHATLYWYQQILGQGPKLLIQFQNNGVVDDSQLPKDRFSAERLKGVDSTLKIQPAKLEDSAVYLCASSSIGATNTGELFFGEGSRLTVL.

The chain joins TRBV10-2 to TRBJ2-7; D remains ambiguous. CDR1 and CDR2 from the germline V gene are WSHSY and SAAADI. Trimming removed 8 bases at V and 6 bases at J, with 11 bases between. This CDR3 contains 11 residues. The CDR3 spells CASSSVGEQYF. DNA of the CDR3: TGCGCCAGCTCCTCAGTGGGCGAGCAGTACTTC.

The CDR3 nucleotides are TGTGCCACACCGTTGGCGGGAGGGCCTATAGGTGAGCAGTTCTTC. Protein: CATPLAGGPIGEQFF. V gene TRBV7-9 combines with J gene TRBJ2-1; 9 bases are a match to TRBD2. The CDR3 loop spans 15 amino acids. CDR1 is SEHNR and CDR2 is FQNEAQ in the germline V gene (reference sequence). The V gene end was trimmed by 10 bases and the J gene end by 9 bases; junction bases not matched to a gene: 16.